This T cell receptor beta chain was retrieved from a study of blood T cells in healthy people across ages. To note about this clonotype: Its antigen is not identified.

Study-wide findings and caveats: Per million T cells, TCR beta diversity dropped roughly linearly as age increased. Shifts in expanded clonotypes may have been confounded by donor CMV status, which was unknown. Unsorted PBMC input precluded a conclusive naive versus antigen-experienced comparison. Correlation between TCR beta diversity and naive T cell percentage was strong.

Germline CDR1 reads SQVTM; CDR2 reads ANQGSEA. The V end lost 7 bases, the J end lost 3 bases, and 13 bases lay between the germline ends. CDR3 size: 12 residues. A second PCR, run for roughly 7 to 11 cycles, used a sample-barcoded 5' primer plus a J-beta primer mix. Each CDR3 protein gets one entry after TCRdb re-called the 5' RACE reads with MiXCR. Of about 750,000 distinct CDR3 sequences listed, 50% to 65% are singletons. Sequencing was done on a sample of blood. The V and J genes are TRBV29-1 and TRBJ2-7; D is possibly TRBD1 (5 bases). This TCR was sampled from an elderly man in good health. Here the CDR3 DNA reads TGCAGCGCCGTGGGGCCCATCTACGAGCAGTACTTC. Residues: CSAVGPIYEQYF.